The rows below give T cell receptor beta chains drawn from one sample of a study of blood T cell repertoires in COVID-19. This table comes from immunoSEQ multiplex PCR, and its TCRdb copy is limited to in-frame clones, with some not included. The sample contains some 300,000 clones, 75% to 90% of which appear only once. Sequencing was carried out using peripheral blood. These receptors were obtained from a man aged 18 to 30 with active or convalescent COVID-19. Each CDR3 is given with its conserved first and last residue. Fields, in order: J gene, clone size, V gene, D gene, CDR3 protein, CDR3 DNA. The D gene is left open where the match is weak. Expanded clones get a size class; other rows say once, few or many, or leave the size out.

>TRBJ2-1|.|TRBV6-6|TRBD1
CASSYSGTGLYNEQFF
TGTGCCAGCAGTTACTCCGGGACAGGGTTATACAATGAGCAGTTCTTC
>TRBJ2-1|.|TRBV6-2/TRBV6-3|TRBD2
CASSYPSGLAGGHEQFF
TGTGCCAGCAGTTACCCGTCAGGACTAGCGGGGGGGCATGAGCAGTTCTTC
>TRBJ1-5|.|TRBV7-9|.
CASSLSGDSQPQHF
TGTGCCAGCAGCTTATCAGGGGATAGTCAGCCCCAGCATTTT
>TRBJ1-2|.|TRBV7-2|.
CASSLGPFAATYGYTF
TGTGCCAGCAGCTTAGGCCCTTTCGCGGCGACCTATGGCTACACCTTC
>TRBJ2-7|.|TRBV4-1|.
CASSQGLQTSYEQYF
TGCGCCAGCAGCCAAGGATTACAGACGTCCTACGAGCAGTACTTC
>TRBJ2-2|.|TRBV20-1|TRBD2
CSASGLAGTVGELFF
TGCAGTGCTAGTGGACTAGCGGGTACAGTGGGGGAGCTGTTTTTT
>TRBJ2-1|.|TRBV9|TRBD1
CASSAGTEEQFF
TGTGCCAGCAGCGCAGGGACAGAAGAGCAGTTCTTC
>TRBJ2-5|.|TRBV7-2|TRBD2
CASTLAGGLETQYF
TGTGCCAGCACCCTAGCGGGGGGGCTAGAGACCCAGTACTTC
>TRBJ2-1|.|TRBV7-3|.
CASSLYAGQYNEQFF
TGTGCCAGCAGCTTATATGCGGGACAGTACAATGAGCAGTTCTTC
>TRBJ2-7|.|TRBV9|TRBD2
CASSPRTSGGSREQYF
TGTGCCAGCAGCCCACGGACTAGCGGGGGGTCGCGGGAGCAGTACTTC
>TRBJ2-1|.|TRBV4-1|.
CASSQAKQGGSEQFF
TGCGCCAGCAGCCAAGCCAAACAGGGCGGGAGTGAGCAGTTCTTC
>TRBJ1-1|few|TRBV2|TRBD1
CASSVRGGASEAFF
TGTGCCAGCAGTGTCCGAGGGGGCGCATCCGAAGCTTTCTTT
>TRBJ2-2|once|TRBV21-1|.
CASSKERLAGGAGELFF
TGTGCCAGCAGCAAAGAGCGCCTAGCGGGGGGGGCCGGGGAGCTGTTTTTT
>TRBJ1-1|.|TRBV7-2|.
CASSLLRVNTEAFF
TGTGCCAGCAGCTTACTACGCGTGAACACTGAAGCTTTCTTT
>TRBJ2-7|.|TRBV28|.
CASSPLPGYEQYF
TGTGCCAGCAGTCCATTGCCGGGCTACGAGCAGTACTTC